The 32 T cell receptor beta chains listed next were all sequenced from one sample in a study of human T cells and chemical hapten exposure (dated by TCRdb to 2020 to 2022). The time point label of this sample denotes: pre-sensitization, week 0. The sample's treatment or condition label is to be understood as: therapeutic diphenylcyclopropenone sensitization with weekly scalp DPC. The library was made by RACE. Data came from a NextSeq 500. The public reads were reprocessed in TCRdb via fastp at Q25 and MiXCR, keeping in-frame beta chains. Every distinct CDR3 protein forms one entry, paired with its most common genes and DNA. The sample includes roughly 100,000 distinct CDR3 sequences, with 9.5% to 15% observed a single time. About 1.6% of the sample belongs to the ten largest clones. The sequenced sample was whole blood, obtained in connection with sensitization to the hapten diphenylcyclopropenone (DPC). These receptors originate from a woman aged 50 to 60 with alopecia areata. Some clones in this sample may be carry-over from other donors' samples.

This clonotype was recorded many times. V usage is TRBV29-1 and J usage is TRBJ2-1, with 10 bases matching TRBD2. The CDR3 runs 13 residues. J lost 5 bases, V lost 4 bases, and 2 bases had no gene match. Germline V gene data show CDR1 as SQVTM and CDR2 as ANQGSEA. The CDR3 coding sequence is TGCAGCGTTGGGACTAGCGGAGACAATGAGCAGTTCTTC. The encoded protein is CSVGTSGDNEQFF.

V and J are TRBV27 and TRBJ2-2; tentatively, D is TRBD1 (5 bases). With 3 bases removed from V and 7 bases from J, the gap between germline ends came to 6 bases. CDR3 length equals 12 residues. The germline V gene has CDR1 MNHEY and CDR2 SMNVEV (reference sequence). CDR3 coding DNA: TGTGCCAGCAGTTTCGACAGCGGGGAGCTGTTTTTT. It specifies CASSFDSGELFF.

The V and J genes are TRBV12-3 or TRBV12-4 and TRBJ2-3; 7 nucleotides align to TRBD1. V lost 0 bases, J lost 2 bases, and 5 bases stayed unmatched. This CDR3 spans 16 amino acids. CDR3 amino acids: CASSLAGGAFTDTQYF. The CDR3 region has the DNA TGTGCCAGCAGTTTAGCAGGGGGCGCCTTCACAGATACGCAGTATTTT.

In this sample, this clonotype turned up many times. This rearrangement joins TRBV28 to TRBJ1-1; D ambiguous. Trimming shortened V by 6 bases and J by 1 base, and 15 bases separated the two germline ends. CDR3 size: 15 residues. Germline V gene lookup returns CDR1 MDHEN and CDR2 SYDVKM. The CDR3 is CASRPAEVRNTEAFF. CDR3 nucleotide sequence: TGTGCCAGCAGACCTGCCGAGGTCAGGAACACTGAAGCTTTCTTT.

The sample holds a few counts of this clonotype. The V call is TRBV20-1, the J call TRBJ1-2; TRBD1 might be the D (6 bases). This CDR3 spans 14 amino acids. V was pared by 3 bases and J by 4 bases, with 15 bases between. CDR1 is DFQATT, CDR2 SNEGSKA, per germline (reference sequence). The CDR3 DNA sequence: TGCAGTGCTAGGGACGGGGGCGCCTCCTATGGCTACACCTTC. This translates into CSARDGGASYGYTF.

The genes are TRBV11-2 and TRBJ1-6; 7 bases fit TRBD1. After removal of 5 bases from V and 7 bases from J, the junction contained 8 bases not matched to a gene. Germline-derived CDR1 and CDR2 are SGHAT and FQNNGV. This CDR3 comprises 15 residues. The CDR3 sequence is CASSPVGQWNSPLHF. The CDR3 bases are TGTGCCAGCAGCCCCGTGGGACAGTGGAATTCACCCCTCCACTTT.

In its sample, this clonotype was seen many times. This sequence joins TRBV6-2 or TRBV6-3 and TRBJ2-1; possible D gene TRBD1, 5 bases. Germline assignment: CDR1 MNHEY and CDR2 SVGEGT. CDR3 length: 15 amino acids. Trimming took 2 bases from V and 2 from J, leaving 10 bases between them. CDR3 region: CASSYQLGAYNEQFF. The CDR3 region has the DNA TGTGCCAGCAGTTACCAGCTAGGGGCCTACAATGAGCAGTTCTTC.

V and J are TRBV28 and TRBJ1-1, with unresolved D. V lost 6 bases, J lost 5 bases, and 13 bases lay in between. This CDR3 contains 13 residues. Germline V gene data show CDR1 as MDHEN and CDR2 as SYDVKM. The CDR3 DNA follows: TGTGCCAGCAGCATACATGGATGGACTGAAGCTTTCTTT. It specifies CASSIHGWTEAFF.

This clonotype appeared a few times. The chain uses TRBV7-9 and TRBJ1-2, with 9 bases identical to TRBD1. The CDR3 consists of 18 residues. Germline CDR1 SEHNR, CDR2 FQNEAQ (reference sequence). V was clipped by 5 bases and J by 0 bases; unmatched bases: 13. The CDR3 spells CASSTPYGDRGTNYGYTF. In DNA form, the CDR3 reads TGTGCCAGCAGCACACCCTATGGTGACAGGGGGACTAACTATGGCTACACCTTC.

This clonotype was seen ten or more times. The rearrangement joins TRBV24-1 to TRBJ2-3, with D uncertain. V lost 3 bases to trimming and J lost 4 bases, with 10 bases between them. Germline CDR1 KGHDR, CDR2 SFDVKD. The CDR3 contains 14 residues. For the CDR3, the DNA is TGTGCCACCAGTGATGGACCCCCTTCAGATACGCAGTATTTT. This sequence encodes CATSDGPPSDTQYF.

The chain has TRBV6-1 and TRBJ2-3; the D is unclear. The CDR3 has 13 amino acids. Trimming pared 4 bases from V and 7 bases from J, leaving 12 bases between. Germline assignment: CDR1 MNHNS and CDR2 SASEGT. The CDR3 region has the DNA TGTGCCAGCAGTGCGACTGGTTCCAATACGCAGTATTTT. This translates into CASSATGSNTQYF.

The chain joins TRBV2 to TRBJ2-7; the D gene is possibly TRBD2 (6 bases). The germline CDR1 and CDR2 sequences are SNHLY and FYNNEI. Trimming took off 8 bases at V and 6 bases at J, with 14 bases between the two ends. The CDR3 runs to 12 residues. CDR3 amino acids: CASGKLAGEQYF. In DNA, the CDR3 is TGTGCCAGCGGGAAACTAGCAGGCGAGCAGTACTTC.

This clonotype was observed a few times. The rearrangement links TRBV6-2 or TRBV6-3 to TRBJ1-5; unclear D gene. Germline assignment: CDR1 MNHEY and CDR2 SVGEGT. The CDR3 length is 13 residues. The V and J ends lost 6 bases and 9 bases respectively, with 15 bases between them. The CDR3: CASSGRADMPQHF. CDR3 DNA: TGTGCCAGCAGCGGGCGGGCGGATATGCCCCAGCATTTT.

V usage is TRBV23-1 and J usage is TRBJ2-5, with no clear D. TRBV23-1 is an open reading frame, and its role is uncertain. This CDR3 region has 11 residues. V lost 9 bases to trimming and J lost 5 bases, with 10 bases between them. CDR3 region: CARDFGETQYF. The CDR3 DNA reads TGCGCCAGAGACTTCGGGGAGACCCAGTACTTC.

This clonotype was seen only a few times. This chain uses TRBV6-2 or TRBV6-3 with TRBJ2-1, with D perhaps TRBD1 (6 bases). V was clipped by 2 bases and J by 1 base, with 9 bases between them. CDR3 length: 15 residues. Germline-derived CDR1 and CDR2 are MNHEY and SVGEGT. DNA for the CDR3: TGTGCCAGCAGTTACGCAGGGGCTTCCTACAATGAGCAGTTCTTC. Its translation is CASSYAGASYNEQFF.

This clonotype has a handful of counts. The genes are TRBV5-1 and TRBJ2-2, with D possibly being TRBD2 (5 bases). Germline V gene sequence: CDR1 SGHRS, CDR2 YFSETQ. Trimming took off 4 bases at V and 6 bases at J, with 10 bases between the two ends. This CDR3 is built from 13 residues. The CDR3 nucleotides are TGCGCCAGCAGCCAACTAGACGCCGGGGAGCTGTTTTTT. This sequence encodes CASSQLDAGELFF.

The V call is TRBV11-3, the J call TRBJ2-3; 9 nucleotides agree with TRBD1. J was trimmed by 3 bases and V by 5 bases; bases with no gene match: 9. This CDR3 has 16 amino acids. Germline lookup yields CDR1 SGHNT and CDR2 YENEEA. CDR3 amino acids: CASSGGTGIMTDTQYF. The CDR3 nucleotides are TGTGCCAGCAGCGGGGGGACAGGGATTATGACAGATACGCAGTATTTT.

This clonotype was counted ten times or more. V usage is TRBV6-6 and J usage is TRBJ2-7, with D unresolved. CDR1 MNHNY and CDR2 SVGAGI come from the germline V gene (reference sequence). Trimming pared 8 bases from V and 6 bases from J, leaving 14 bases between. This CDR3 spans 12 amino acids. The CDR3 region has the DNA TGTGCCAGCGGACCACGCCGTGGCGAGCAGTACTTC. This sequence encodes CASGPRRGEQYF.

The rearrangement links TRBV12-5 to TRBJ1-1; D is unresolved. The CDR3 is made up of 13 amino acids. Deletions cut 6 bases from V and 1 base from J, with 9 bases between. The germline V gene encodes CDR1 LGHNT and CDR2 FRNRAP. CDR3 protein: CASGPTENTEAFF. DNA of the CDR3: TGTGCTAGTGGCCCAACCGAGAACACTGAAGCTTTCTTT.

The chain combines TRBV2 with TRBJ1-4; D gene unclear. Germline assignment: CDR1 SNHLY and CDR2 FYNNEI. V was cut by 1 base and J by 7 bases, with 7 bases left in between. This CDR3 spans 13 amino acids. The CDR3 bases are TGTGCCAGCAGTGAAGGGAATTCTGAAAAACTGTTTTTT. Its translation: CASSEGNSEKLFF.

This rearrangement joins TRBV5-4 to TRBJ1-2, with D perhaps TRBD1 (6 bases). This CDR3 region has 14 residues. CDR1 SGHNT and CDR2 YYREEE come from the germline V gene (reference sequence). With 4 bases removed from V and 8 bases from J, the gap between germline ends came to 18 bases. In DNA form, the CDR3 reads TGTGCCAGCAGCCCGGGACACACTCAATTAGGCTACACCTTC. This sequence encodes CASSPGHTQLGYTF.

At least ten counts were recorded for this clonotype. This sequence joins TRBV3-1 and TRBJ2-5; D unresolved. V lost 1 base to trimming and J lost 4 bases, with 10 bases between them. Germline assignment: CDR1 LGHDT and CDR2 YNNKEL (reference sequence). CDR3 length: 14 amino acids. The CDR3 sequence: CASSQVPEGETQYF. The CDR3 nucleotides are TGTGCCAGCAGCCAAGTCCCGGAAGGAGAGACCCAGTACTTC.

The CDR3 DNA sequence: TGTGCCACCAGCAAACGCACAAGCTCCTACGAGCAGTACTTC. The encoded protein is CATSKRTSSYEQYF. The chain combines TRBV15 with TRBJ2-7; the D is unclear. With 4 bases removed from V and 0 bases from J, the gap between germline ends came to 10 bases. This CDR3 is 14 amino acids long. Germline V CDR1 and CDR2: LNHNV, YYDKDF (reference sequence). Using reference TRBV15 and TRBJ2-7 for the parts outside the CDR3, the full variable domain is DAMVIQNPRYQVTQFGKPVTLSCSQTLNHNVMYWYQQKSSQAPKLLFHYYDKDFNNEADTPDNFQSRRPNTSFCFLDIRSPGLGDTAMYLCATSKRTSSYEQYFGPGTRLTVT.

This clonotype was picked up a small number of times. The chain combines TRBV7-9 with TRBJ2-3; 9 bases line up with TRBD2. The V and J ends lost 5 bases and 5 bases, in that order; junction bases with no gene match: 8. The CDR3 runs to 15 residues. Germline CDR1 SEHNR, CDR2 FQNEAQ (reference sequence). This chain's CDR3 is CASSPTGLALDTQYF. DNA of the CDR3: TGTGCCAGCAGCCCAACGGGACTAGCATTAGATACGCAGTATTTT.

J is TRBJ2-1 and V is TRBV18; 8 bases match TRBD2. This CDR3 comprises 16 residues. Germline V CDR1 and CDR2: KGHSH, LQKENI. V shed 3 bases and J 0 bases; nucleotides not matched to a gene: 4. The CDR3 DNA sequence: TGTGCCAGCTCACCGGCGGGAGGAGACTCCTACAATGAGCAGTTCTTC. The encoded protein is CASSPAGGDSYNEQFF.

This clonotype was detected a few times. The J gene is TRBJ2-5, the V gene TRBV29-1; D tentatively fits TRBD1 or TRBD2 (5 bases each). Per germline, CDR1 SQVTM and CDR2 ANQGSEA. With 6 bases removed from V and 4 bases from J, the gap between germline ends came to 18 bases. The CDR3 runs 14 residues. The CDR3 protein is CSVAGTSRGETQYF. CDR3 bases: TGCAGCGTCGCCGGAACTTCGAGGGGAGAGACCCAGTACTTC. Complete variable domain (other parts from reference TRBV29-1 and TRBJ2-5): SAVISQKPSRDICQRGTSLTIQCQVDSQVTMMFWYRQQPGQSLTLIATANQGSEATYESGFVIDKFPISRPNLTFSTLTVSNMSPEDSSIYLCSVAGTSRGETQYFGPGTRLLVL.

This clonotype was recorded at least ten times. The J gene is TRBJ1-1, the V gene TRBV5-1, with 8 bases lining up with TRBD1. Germline lookup yields CDR1 SGHRS and CDR2 YFSETQ. The CDR3 consists of 15 residues. The J segment lost 7 bases and the V segment lost 4 bases, leaving 12 bases of the junction unmatched. The chain's CDR3 is CASSQYTGGAGEAFF. CDR3 sequence (DNA): TGCGCCAGCAGCCAATATACAGGGGGTGCTGGTGAAGCTTTCTTT.

The chain carries TRBV20-1 and TRBJ2-7; possibly TRBD1 for D (6 bases). The germline V and J ends were trimmed by 6 bases and 5 bases, with 23 bases remaining between them. Germline-derived CDR1 and CDR2 are DFQATT and SNEGSKA (reference sequence). The CDR3 is 15 amino acids. Written as DNA, the CDR3 is TGCAGTGCGATCCCCACGTGGCCCTCAGGGGACGAGCAGTACTTC. It specifies CSAIPTWPSGDEQYF.

This clonotype was detected many times. The chain combines TRBV29-1 with TRBJ2-3, with D possibly TRBD1 on 5 matching bases. Trimming removed 3 bases at V and 4 bases at J, with 14 bases between. The CDR3 runs 14 residues. Germline lookup yields CDR1 SQVTM and CDR2 ANQGSEA. Here the CDR3 reads CSVDMGRGADTQYF. CDR3 nucleotide sequence: TGCAGCGTTGACATGGGTAGGGGCGCAGATACGCAGTATTTT.

The gene calls are TRBV5-1 and TRBJ2-1; the match to TRBD2 covers 10 bases. V lost 5 bases, J lost 3 bases, and 8 bases stayed unmatched. The CDR3 has 16 amino acids. Germline V CDR1 and CDR2: SGHRS, YFSETQ. The CDR3 nucleotides read TGCGCCAGCAGATCAACTAGCGGGACCGTCTACAATGAGCAGTTCTTC. Residues: CASRSTSGTVYNEQFF.

The V call is TRBV15, the J call TRBJ2-3; maybe TRBD1 (6 bases). In germline, CDR1 is LNHNV, CDR2 YYDKDF (reference sequence). The CDR3 loop spans 14 amino acids. Trimming pared 1 base from V and 4 bases from J, leaving 9 bases between. The CDR3 here is CATSRGTVPDTQYF. CDR3 DNA sequence: TGTGCCACCAGCAGAGGGACAGTTCCAGATACGCAGTATTTT.

This clonotype was recorded many times. The CDR3: CASSLRPGNTEAFF. Here the CDR3 DNA reads TGCGCCAGCAGCTTGAGGCCCGGGAACACTGAAGCTTTCTTT. The chain employs TRBV5-1 and TRBJ1-1; D is uncertain. The germline V gene has CDR1 SGHRS and CDR2 YFSETQ. Trimming stripped 1 base from V and 1 base from J, with 8 bases between. The CDR3 spans 14 residues.